The 27 T cell receptor beta chains below were found in one sample sequenced in a study of CD8 T cells in Susac syndrome. Random hexamers were used to reverse transcribe roughly 0.5 to 1 ug of RNA. Each CDR3 protein gets one entry after TCRdb re-called the immunoSEQ multiplex PCR reads with MiXCR. The sample shows some 120,000 distinct CDR3 sequences, about 93% of them seen only once. The sample taken for sequencing was CD4+ T cells from PBMCs. Receptor source: a human donor in good health.

The V call is TRBV29-1, the J call TRBJ2-3; D remains ambiguous. V was shortened by 8 bases and J by 0 bases, with 12 bases between the two germline ends. The V gene's germline CDR1 is SQVTM and CDR2 ANQGSEA. The CDR3 runs to 13 residues. The CDR3 DNA is TGCAGCATCCCCCCACAGAGCACAGATACGCAGTATTTT. This encodes CSIPPQSTDTQYF.

This clonotype was seen a handful of times. This chain connects TRBV10-3 to TRBJ2-7; D gene uncertain. There are 14 residues in the CDR3. Deletions cut 3 bases from V and 2 bases from J, with 11 bases between. CDR1 and CDR2 (germline): ENHRY, SYGVKD. This CDR3 is CAISDRTYTYEQYF. In DNA form, the CDR3 reads TGTGCCATCAGTGACCGGACGTACACCTACGAGCAGTACTTC.

The rearrangement uses TRBV4-3 and TRBJ1-5; a possible D gene is TRBD1 (6 bases). Germline-derived CDR1 and CDR2 are LGHNA and YSLEER. CDR3 length equals 14 residues. V was cut by 0 bases and J by 9 bases, with 12 bases left in between. The CDR3 DNA follows: TGCGCCAGCAGCCAAGACAGGGGAATGGTGCCCCAGCATTTT. Amino acids: CASSQDRGMVPQHF.

V and J are TRBV19 and TRBJ2-7, with D unresolved. In germline, CDR1 is LNHDA, CDR2 SQIVND (reference sequence). There are 14 residues in the CDR3. Deletions cut 4 bases from V and 2 bases from J, with 12 bases between. The CDR3 reads CASSTPSPPYEQYF. Written as DNA, the CDR3 is TGTGCCAGTAGTACGCCTAGTCCTCCCTACGAGCAGTACTTC.

The table lists this clonotype with a count of one. The chain links TRBV5-1 to TRBJ2-2, with TRBD2 as a possible D gene (6 bases). The CDR3 spans 14 residues. Germline V gene sequence: CDR1 SGHRS, CDR2 YFSETQ. Trimming left V 4 bases short and J 5 bases short, with 12 bases between. CDR3 in amino acids: CASSPTSTTGELFF. For the CDR3, the DNA is TGCGCCAGCAGCCCTACTAGCACGACCGGGGAGCTGTTTTTT.

The CDR3 region is CASSEFVSGRNTQYF. CDR3 DNA sequence: TGTGCCAGCAGTGAGTTTGTTAGCGGGAGAAATACGCAGTATTTT. The chain couples TRBV6-1 to TRBJ2-3, with 9 bases that match TRBD2. Germline CDR1 reads MNHNS; CDR2 reads SASEGT. After removal of 3 bases from V and 7 bases from J, the junction contained 8 bases not matched to a gene. This CDR3 spans 15 amino acids.

The V call is TRBV7-2, the J call TRBJ2-3, with TRBD2 matching over 11 bases. The germline gives CDR1 SGHTA, CDR2 FQGNSA. The CDR3 length is 18 residues. V shed 2 bases and J 1 base; nucleotides not matched to a gene: 8. CDR3 in amino acids: CASSLRLAGRVGTDTQYF. The CDR3 bases are TGTGCCAGCAGCTTACGACTAGCGGGACGTGTCGGCACAGATACGCAGTATTTT.

The V and J genes are TRBV18 and TRBJ2-7; D possibly corresponds to TRBD2 (5 bases). Trimming left V 0 bases short and J 0 bases short, with 12 bases between. The CDR3 contains 16 residues. CDR1 and CDR2 from the germline V gene are KGHSH and LQKENI. The CDR3 nucleotides are TGTGCCAGCTCACCACCTAATCGAAGCGGCTCCTACGAGCAGTACTTC. Its translation is CASSPPNRSGSYEQYF.

This chain connects TRBV5-4 to TRBJ2-1; weak D call: TRBD1 (7 bases). This CDR3 spans 15 amino acids. Per germline, CDR1 SGHNT and CDR2 YYREEE (reference sequence). V was clipped by 0 bases and J by 3 bases, with 10 bases between them. The CDR3 loop reads CASSLAGGYYNEQFF. CDR3 DNA: TGTGCCAGCAGCTTGGCAGGGGGGTACTACAATGAGCAGTTCTTC.

The chain couples TRBV7-9 to TRBJ2-7, with a weak D call TRBD1 (5 bases). CDR3 length: 12 residues. Germline V CDR1 and CDR2: SEHNR, FQNEAQ (reference sequence). V shed 5 bases and J shed 6 bases, with 11 bases lying between them. The CDR3 sequence is CASSPRETEQYF. DNA of the CDR3: TGTGCCAGCAGCCCCAGGGAAACCGAGCAGTACTTC.

This chain's CDR3 is CASSPGQQMNTEAFF. The CDR3 DNA sequence: TGTGCCAGCAGTCCCGGACAGCAAATGAACACTGAAGCTTTCTTT. The chain links TRBV12-3 or TRBV12-4 to TRBJ1-1; a weak D match, TRBD1 (6 bases). CDR3 length equals 15 residues. V was trimmed by 5 bases and J by 0 bases, leaving 13 bases between them.

The CDR3 sequence: CSVKGLAGSSYNEQFF. The CDR3 coding sequence is TGCAGCGTCAAGGGACTAGCGGGGAGCTCCTACAATGAGCAGTTCTTC. The gene calls are TRBV29-1 and TRBJ2-1, with 13 bases aligning to TRBD2. CDR1 and CDR2 from the germline V gene are SQVTM and ANQGSEA. The CDR3 totals 16 residues. V lost 6 bases to trimming and J lost 0 bases; unmatched junction nucleotides: 5.

The J gene is TRBJ2-3, the V gene TRBV4-3; 8 positions match TRBD2. The CDR3 extends over 18 amino acids. V trimming: 0 bases; J trimming: 4 bases; junction bases outside the gene matches: 12. Germline CDR1 is LGHNA and CDR2 is YSLEER. CDR3 nucleotide sequence: TGCGCCAGCAGCCAAGAGGAATGGGCTAGCGGGTTGGCAGATACGCAGTATTTT. It yields the protein CASSQEEWASGLADTQYF.

The genes are TRBV11-2 and TRBJ1-4; D call uncertain. Trimming took 5 bases from V and 7 from J, leaving 14 bases between them. This CDR3 has 14 amino acids. CDR1 and CDR2 (germline): SGHAT, FQNNGV. The CDR3 region is CASSPQGWSEKLFF. The CDR3 DNA reads as TGTGCCAGCAGCCCTCAAGGGTGGAGTGAAAAACTGTTTTTT.

CDR3 in DNA: TGTGCCAGCAGTTATGGGACAGATTATGGCTACACCTTC. This sequence encodes CASSYGTDYGYTF. The V gene is TRBV6-6, the J gene TRBJ1-2, with 7 bases identical to TRBD1. The CDR3 extends over 13 amino acids. Germline V CDR1 and CDR2: MNHNY, SVGAGI (reference sequence). Trimming at V came to 3 bases and at J to 5 bases, leaving 3 bases not matched to a gene.

This chain uses TRBV18 with TRBJ1-2, with a weak D call TRBD1 (5 bases). This CDR3 is built from 15 residues. Per the germline V gene, CDR1 is KGHSH and CDR2 is LQKENI. The V and J ends lost 6 bases and 8 bases respectively, with 22 bases between them. DNA for the CDR3: TGTGCCAGCTCGGGCGTGGGGCCCCCGGTTAACGGCTACACCTTC. Protein sequence: CASSGVGPPVNGYTF.

This chain uses TRBV7-2 with TRBJ2-3; 8 nucleotides agree with TRBD2. Germline loops: CDR1 SGHTA, CDR2 FQGNSA. V gave up 1 base and J gave up 7 bases; unmatched junction bases: 7. The length of the CDR3 is 15 residues. CDR3: CASSLVASGSNTQYF. CDR3 in DNA: TGTGCCAGCAGCTTAGTCGCGAGCGGGAGTAATACGCAGTATTTT.

The J gene is TRBJ1-2, the V gene TRBV7-9; 7 nucleotides match TRBD1. The ends lost 2 bases at V and 1 base at J; junction bases unmatched: 4. The CDR3 covers 15 residues. Germline CDR1 SEHNR, CDR2 FQNEAQ (reference sequence). CDR3 sequence reads: CASSLFRGFNYGYTF. The CDR3 DNA is TGTGCCAGCAGCTTATTCAGGGGGTTTAACTATGGCTACACCTTC.

The J gene is TRBJ2-2, the V gene TRBV10-3, with 7 nucleotides matching TRBD1. V shed 0 bases, J shed 2 bases, and the junction held 6 bases outside the gene matches. The length of the CDR3 is 17 residues. Looked up from germline, CDR1 is ENHRY and CDR2 is SYGVKD. The CDR3 bases are TGTGCCATCAGTGAGTCGACAGGGACACTTAACACCGGGGAGCTGTTTTTT. Translation: CAISESTGTLNTGELFF.

The rearrangement joins TRBV20-1 to TRBJ2-1, with D uncertain. The length of the CDR3 is 12 residues. V was pared by 1 base and J by 8 bases, with 9 bases between. The germline V gene encodes CDR1 DFQATT and CDR2 SNEGSKA (reference sequence). The CDR3 DNA reads TGCAGTGCTAGAGCGCGGCGATATGAGCAGTTCTTC. This translates into CSARARRYEQFF.

This rearrangement joins TRBV5-4 to TRBJ2-1; the match to TRBD2 covers 12 bases. V shed 4 bases and J 5 bases; nucleotides not matched to a gene: 10. Per the germline V gene, CDR1 is SGHNT and CDR2 is YYREEE (reference sequence). The CDR3 runs 17 residues. CDR3 loop: CASSLLTSGRGHNEQFF. DNA of the CDR3: TGTGCCAGCAGCCTTCTGACTAGCGGGAGAGGCCACAATGAGCAGTTCTTC.

The rearrangement uses TRBV29-1 and TRBJ1-4; D is ambiguous. Trimming removed 6 bases from V and 1 base from J, with 9 bases in between. Germline-derived CDR1 and CDR2 are SQVTM and ANQGSEA. The CDR3 covers 13 residues. The CDR3 sequence: CSVCWGTNEKLFF. CDR3 in DNA: TGCAGCGTGTGCTGGGGAACTAATGAAAAACTGTTTTTT.

This clonotype showed up just once. This sequence joins TRBV4-2 and TRBJ2-2, with D unresolved. V lost 3 bases to trimming and J lost 6 bases, with 5 bases between them. The CDR3 consists of 12 residues. The germline V gene encodes CDR1 LGHNA and CDR2 YNFKEQ. CDR3 nucleotide sequence: TGTGCCAGCAGCCACCTCTCCGGGGAGCTGTTTTTT. Translating gives CASSHLSGELFF.

This clonotype turned up a few times. The chain is built from TRBV30 and TRBJ2-7, with a tentative D call TRBD2 (6 bases). This CDR3 has 12 amino acids. From germline, CDR1 is GTSNPN and CDR2 SVGIG (reference sequence). V was cut by 3 bases and J by 3 bases, with 9 bases left in between. This CDR3 reads CAWSLGLYEQYF. DNA for the CDR3: TGTGCCTGGAGCCTGGGACTCTACGAGCAGTACTTC.

The chain employs TRBV6-5 and TRBJ1-5; 7 bases line up with TRBD1. Unmatched junction bases numbered 4, after V lost 6 bases and J lost 5 bases. The CDR3 is made up of 13 amino acids. CDR1 MNHEY and CDR2 SVGAGI come from the germline V gene. CDR3 DNA sequence: TGTGCCAGCAGACCTGACAGGGATCAGCCCCAGCATTTT. Its translation is CASRPDRDQPQHF.

The chain couples TRBV6-5 to TRBJ2-2, with unresolved D. This CDR3 has 16 residues. CDR1 and CDR2 from the germline V gene are MNHEY and SVGAGI. Trimming removed 0 bases at V and 1 base at J, with 9 bases between. DNA of the CDR3: TGTGCCAGCAGTTACTCGATAACTGTGAACACCGGGGAGCTGTTTTTT. Translation: CASSYSITVNTGELFF.

This chain uses TRBV20-1 with TRBJ2-2, with D possibly matching TRBD2 (6 bases). Trimming cost V 0 bases and J 8 bases, with 22 bases left between them. The V gene's germline CDR1 is DFQATT and CDR2 SNEGSKA (reference sequence). The CDR3 covers 17 residues. The CDR3: CSARDDQRAPGKGELFF. The CDR3 DNA is TGCAGTGCTAGAGATGATCAGCGGGCCCCGGGAAAGGGGGAGCTGTTTTTT.